This passage covers 21 T cell receptor beta chains from one sample sequenced in a study of radiation and T cells in renal cell carcinoma. As for treatment: 15 Gy SBRT to primary tumor, nephrectomy 4 weeks later. This table comes from immunoSEQ multiplex PCR, and its TCRdb copy is limited to in-frame clones, with some not included. The sample includes approximately 24,000 clones, around 52% of them seen just once. Sample: tumor tissue, taken from a patient whose treatment included radiotherapy and nephrectomy. The receptors were sampled from a woman in her forties or fifties with renal cell carcinoma.

As for this clone: It is likely a read error: a sequence one base away is far more abundant. The V gene is TRBV7-2, the J gene TRBJ1-2; D may be TRBD1 (5 bases). Trimming cost V 5 bases and J 0 bases, with 16 bases left between them. The CDR3 totals 16 residues. The V gene's germline CDR1 is SGHTA and CDR2 FQGNSA. Here the CDR3 reads CASSQDRIGANYGYTF. The CDR3 nucleotides read TGTGCCAGCAGCCAAGATAGAATAGGGGCTAACTATGGCTACACCTTC.

V is TRBV10-3 and J is TRBJ1-1; a possible D gene is TRBD1 (5 bases). The V end was cut by 3 bases, the J end by 1 base, with 9 bases between. CDR3 length: 14 residues. CDR1 ENHRY and CDR2 SYGVKD come from the germline V gene. The CDR3 nucleotides read TGTGCCATCAGTGAAGGGGTCTGGAACACTGAAGCTTTCTTT. Protein product: CAISEGVWNTEAFF.

This chain connects TRBV18 to TRBJ1-2, with TRBD1 identical over 11 bases. Trimming at V came to 3 bases and at J to 8 bases, leaving 8 bases not matched to a gene. Germline assignment: CDR1 KGHSH and CDR2 LQKENI. CDR3 length equals 15 residues. For the CDR3, the DNA is TGTGCCAGCTCACCTCAAGGACAGGGGGCGGAAGGCTACACCTTC. The encoded protein is CASSPQGQGAEGYTF. Using reference TRBV18 and TRBJ1-2 for the parts outside the CDR3, the full variable domain is NAGVMQNPRHLVRRRGQEARLRCSPMKGHSHVYWYRQLPEEGLKFMVYLQKENIIDESGMPKERFSAEFPKEGPSILRIQQVVRGDSAAYFCASSPQGQGAEGYTFGSGTRLTVV.

This chain links TRBV29-1 with TRBJ2-7, with TRBD2 matching over 14 bases. Per germline, CDR1 SQVTM and CDR2 ANQGSEA. V dropped 5 bases and J dropped 4; count of bases not matched to a gene: 10. There are 16 residues in the CDR3. The CDR3 sequence: CSVKGTSGGTYYEQYF. In DNA, the CDR3 is TGCAGCGTTAAAGGGACTAGCGGGGGAACCTATTACGAGCAGTACTTC.

The V gene is TRBV6-1, the J gene TRBJ1-6, with unresolved D. Per germline, CDR1 MNHNS and CDR2 SASEGT. The CDR3 is made up of 14 amino acids. The ends were cut back, 2 bases at V and 7 bases at J, with 9 bases in the middle. The chain's CDR3 is CASSEHGNNSPLHF. CDR3 DNA sequence: TGTGCCAGCAGTGAACACGGGAACAATTCACCCCTCCACTTT.

The CDR3 loop reads CASSLGISGANVLTF. CDR3 bases: TGTGCCAGCAGTCTGGGGATTTCTGGGGCCAACGTCCTGACTTTC. This chain links TRBV2 with TRBJ2-6; D not resolved. With 5 bases removed from V and 1 base from J, the gap between germline ends came to 9 bases. CDR1 and CDR2 from the germline V gene are SNHLY and FYNNEI. This CDR3 spans 15 amino acids.

The chain carries TRBV5-7 and TRBJ1-1; weak D call: TRBD1 (6 bases). TRBV5-7 is given ORF status, its function remaining uncertain. The CDR3 is 16 residues long. Trimming took off 5 bases at V and 0 bases at J, with 17 bases between the two ends. CDR3 sequence reads: CASRHSETGLNTEAFF. In DNA, the CDR3 is TGTGCCAGCAGACACTCAGAGACAGGACTGAACACTGAAGCTTTCTTT.

This clone has a handful of counts. The gene calls are TRBV7-9 and TRBJ1-4, with unresolved D. CDR1 is SEHNR, CDR2 FQNEAQ, per germline (reference sequence). CDR3 length: 14 amino acids. V gave up 4 bases and J gave up 3 bases, with 9 bases separating them. The CDR3 DNA is TGTGCCAGCAGCTATGGAGGCTCTAATGAAAAACTGTTTTTT. It translates to CASSYGGSNEKLFF.

Only one count was recorded for this clone. This sequence joins TRBV7-9 and TRBJ1-2; D remains ambiguous. From germline, CDR1 is SEHNR and CDR2 FQNEAQ (reference sequence). V was trimmed by 2 bases and J by 3 bases, leaving 7 bases between them. The length of the CDR3 is 13 residues. The CDR3 loop is CASSLRADYGYTF. DNA for the CDR3: TGTGCCAGCAGCTTAAGGGCAGACTATGGCTACACCTTC.

The sample holds one count of this clone. The J gene is TRBJ1-2, the V gene TRBV9; 7 bases are shared with TRBD1. Germline assignment: CDR1 SGDLS and CDR2 YYNGEE. V gave up 5 bases and J gave up 5 bases; unmatched junction bases: 9. The CDR3 has 14 residues. This CDR3 is CASSTTGAYYGYTF. The CDR3 DNA is TGTGCCAGCAGTACCACAGGGGCCTATTATGGCTACACCTTC. Combining the CDR3 with reference TRBV9 and TRBJ1-2 gives the whole variable domain DSGVTQTPKHLITATGQRVTLRCSPRSGDLSVYWYQQSLDQGLQFLIQYYNGEERAKGNILERFSAQQFPDLHSELNLSSLELGDSALYFCASSTTGAYYGYTFGSGTRLTVV.

J is TRBJ1-1 and V is TRBV13; D is possibly TRBD1 (5 bases). CDR1 and CDR2 from the germline V gene are PRHDT and FYEKMQ (reference sequence). This CDR3 is 12 amino acids long. Trimming pared 6 bases from V and 5 bases from J, leaving 10 bases between. CDR3 sequence (DNA): TGTGCCAGCAGGAGGGACCGGACTGAAGCTTTCTTT. Its translation is CASRRDRTEAFF.

The chain combines TRBV11-2 with TRBJ2-1; no firm D call. Trimming took off 1 base at V and 7 bases at J, with 8 bases between the two ends. The CDR3 length is 13 residues. In germline, CDR1 is SGHAT, CDR2 FQNNGV. CDR3 protein: CASSLVGWNEQFF. The DNA for the CDR3 is TGTGCCAGCAGCTTAGTGGGGTGGAATGAGCAGTTCTTC.

The rearrangement joins TRBV5-8 to TRBJ1-5, with 7 bases lining up with TRBD1. The length of the CDR3 is 17 residues. Germline assignment: CDR1 SGHTS and CDR2 YDEGEE. Losses at the gene ends were 0 bases for V and 5 bases for J; bases not matched to a gene: 11. CDR3 residues: CASSLGQGNFRHQPQHF. In nucleotides, the CDR3 is TGTGCCAGCAGCTTGGGACAGGGAAATTTCAGGCATCAGCCCCAGCATTTT.

Judged by abundance, this clone is medium-sized. The chain carries TRBV19 and TRBJ2-1; 9 positions match TRBD2. V trimming: 5 bases; J trimming: 4 bases; junction bases outside the gene matches: 6. CDR1 and CDR2 (germline): LNHDA, SQIVND (reference sequence). The CDR3 has 15 amino acids. The CDR3 sequence is CASSLTSGGYNEQFF. The CDR3, as DNA: TGTGCCAGTAGTCTGACTAGCGGTGGATACAATGAGCAGTTCTTC.

The CDR3 sequence is CASTPGGTEAFF. In nucleotides, the CDR3 is TGTGCCAGCACACCCGGGGGCACTGAAGCTTTCTTT. The genes are TRBV6-5 and TRBJ1-1; the D gene is possibly TRBD1 (5 bases). The length of the CDR3 is 12 residues. CDR1 is MNHEY and CDR2 is SVGAGI in the germline V gene. V was clipped by 7 bases and J by 4 bases, with 10 bases between them.

The table lists this clone with many counts. The V and J genes are TRBV5-1 and TRBJ2-2, with TRBD2 matching 7 bases. Germline trimming cut 4 bases from V and 6 bases from J; bases unmatched to any gene: 3. Germline-derived CDR1 and CDR2 are SGHRS and YFSETQ. CDR3 size: 13 residues. CDR3 nucleotide sequence: TGCGCCAGCAGCGAGGCGGGGGCCGGGGAGCTGTTTTTT. This gives the protein CASSEAGAGELFF. Based on the CDR3 plus reference TRBV5-1 and TRBJ2-2, the full variable domain is KAGVTQTPRYLIKTRGQQVTLSCSPISGHRSVSWYQQTPGQGLQFLFEYFSETQRNKGNFPGRFSGRQFSNSRSEMNVSTLELGDSALYLCASSEAGAGELFFGEGSRLTVL.

The rearrangement uses TRBV9 and TRBJ2-5; D not resolved. The CDR3 is made up of 13 amino acids. The V end was cut by 0 bases, the J end by 3 bases, with 6 bases between. Germline values: CDR1 SGDLS, CDR2 YYNGEE. The CDR3 DNA reads as TGTGCCAGCAGCGTAGTAAGTAAAGAGACCCAGTACTTC. It codes for CASSVVSKETQYF.

The V call is TRBV7-9, the J call TRBJ2-3; a possible D gene is TRBD2 (5 bases). Trimming left V 5 bases short and J 3 bases short, with 18 bases between. In germline, CDR1 is SEHNR, CDR2 FQNEAQ (reference sequence). The CDR3 contains 16 residues. CDR3 region: CASSRWEWTDTDTQYF. CDR3 in DNA: TGTGCCAGCAGCCGATGGGAGTGGACGGATACAGATACGCAGTATTTT.

This chain links TRBV7-9 with TRBJ2-5; 7 nucleotides line up with TRBD1. Trimming took 2 bases from V and 1 from J; bases not matched to a gene: 1. The CDR3 loop spans 14 amino acids. CDR1 and CDR2 from the germline V gene are SEHNR and FQNEAQ (reference sequence). In DNA form, the CDR3 reads TGTGCCAGCAGCTTACCAGGGGGCCAAGAGACCCAGTACTTC. As protein: CASSLPGGQETQYF.

For the CDR3, the DNA is TGCGCCAGCAGTGAGTTTATGGACAGGGGCTACGAGCAGTACTTC. It yields the protein CASSEFMDRGYEQYF. The chain has TRBV10-2 and TRBJ2-7, with 9 bases aligning to TRBD1. V trimming: 1 base; J trimming: 3 bases; junction bases outside the gene matches: 4. The CDR3 totals 15 residues. In germline, CDR1 is WSHSY, CDR2 SAAADI.

The chain links TRBV7-3 to TRBJ2-1, with TRBD2 matching over 10 bases. The CDR3 spans 15 residues. CDR1 is SGHTA, CDR2 FQGTGA, per germline. Trimming cost V 11 bases and J 8 bases; bases outside gene matches: 15. The CDR3 region has the DNA TGTGCCCTTGCGGATAGCGGGGGGCCAGTGGATGAGCAGTTCTTC. Protein sequence: CALADSGGPVDEQFF.